A few counts support the clone carrying this TCR beta chain. Antigen unknown. The time point was: sample taken at primary tumor resection. The donor group consisted of roughly 70 patients who had untreated, early-stage non-small cell lung cancer. Whole RNA from tumor, nontumor lung or frozen PBMC was sequenced unsorted. Germline trimming cut 6 bases from V and 2 bases from J; bases unmatched to any gene: 7. The CDR3 has 14 amino acids. Germline V gene lookup returns CDR1 DFQATT and CDR2 SNEGSKA (reference sequence). All TCR cDNA molecules were individually tagged with a unique molecular identifier. TCRdb re-called the 5' RACE reads with MiXCR, one entry per CDR3 protein. The table includes more than 25,000 distinct CDR3 sequences, approximately 6.5% detected once. The sample comes from a study of spatial heterogeneity in lung cancer. Study summary: Bulk RNA-seq from matched material yielded a T cell module score that correlated strongly with TCR transcript counts in tumor regions.

Whole-study results and caveats: Tumors with more nonsynonymous mutations had more expanded intratumoral alpha and beta TCRs.

This TCR derives from a male donor with early-stage non-small cell lung cancer. The chain couples TRBV20-1 to TRBJ1-5; 7 nucleotides line up with TRBD1. Here the sequenced sample was lung tumor tissue, taken at surgery. The CDR3 DNA sequence: TGCAGTGCCGGGGACAGACGAGGCAATCAGCCCCAGCATTTT. This gives the protein CSAGDRRGNQPQHF.